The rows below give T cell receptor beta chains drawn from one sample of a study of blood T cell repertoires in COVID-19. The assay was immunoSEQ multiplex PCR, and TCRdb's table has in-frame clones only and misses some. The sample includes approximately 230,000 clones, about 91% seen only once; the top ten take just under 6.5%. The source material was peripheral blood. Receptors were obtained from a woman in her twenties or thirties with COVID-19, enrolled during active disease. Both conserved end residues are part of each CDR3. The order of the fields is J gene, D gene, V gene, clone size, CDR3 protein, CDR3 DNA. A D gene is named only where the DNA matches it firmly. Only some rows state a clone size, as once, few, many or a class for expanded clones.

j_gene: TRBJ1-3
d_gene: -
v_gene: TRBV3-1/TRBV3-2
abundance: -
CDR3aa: CASSRRPDPDTGNTIYF
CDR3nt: TGTGCCAGCAGCCGACGTCCCGATCCGGACACTGGAAACACCATATATTTT

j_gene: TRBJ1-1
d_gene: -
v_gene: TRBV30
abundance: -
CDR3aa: CAWNPGNTEAFF
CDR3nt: TGTGCCTGGAACCCGGGGAACACTGAAGCTTTCTTT

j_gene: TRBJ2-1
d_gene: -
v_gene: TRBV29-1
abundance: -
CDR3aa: CSALAGNYNEQFF
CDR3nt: TGCAGCGCTCTGGCGGGGAACTACAATGAGCAGTTCTTC

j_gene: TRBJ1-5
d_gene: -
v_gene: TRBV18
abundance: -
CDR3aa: CASSPPGAPTEPQHF
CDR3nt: TGTGCCAGCTCACCACCAGGGGCTCCGACCGAGCCCCAGCATTTT

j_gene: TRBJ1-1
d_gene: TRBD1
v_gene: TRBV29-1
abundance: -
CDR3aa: CSGGQGATLREAFF
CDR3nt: TGCAGCGGTGGACAGGGGGCCACACTGAGGGAAGCTTTCTTT

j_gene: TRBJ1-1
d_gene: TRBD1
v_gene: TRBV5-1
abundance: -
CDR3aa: CASSLATGESEAFF
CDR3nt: TGCGCCAGCAGCTTGGCGACAGGGGAGAGTGAAGCTTTCTTT

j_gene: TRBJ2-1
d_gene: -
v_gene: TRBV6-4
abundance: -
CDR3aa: CASSDSLQASHYNEQFF
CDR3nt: TGTGCCAGCAGTGACTCGCTACAGGCCTCGCACTACAATGAGCAGTTCTTC

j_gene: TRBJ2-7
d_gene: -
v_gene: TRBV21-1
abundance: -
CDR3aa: CASSFAGGPVEQYF
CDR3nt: TGTGCCAGCAGTTTTGCGGGGGGGCCTGTTGAGCAGTACTTC

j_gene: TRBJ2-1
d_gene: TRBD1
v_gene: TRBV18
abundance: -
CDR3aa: CASSPSTGNNEQFF
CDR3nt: TGTGCCAGCTCGCCATCGACAGGGAACAATGAGCAGTTCTTC

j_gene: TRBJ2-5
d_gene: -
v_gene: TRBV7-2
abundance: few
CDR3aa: CASSLGEETQYF
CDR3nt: TGTGCCAGCAGCCTGGGAGAGGAGACCCAGTACTTC

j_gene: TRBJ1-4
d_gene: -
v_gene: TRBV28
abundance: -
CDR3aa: CASSERQVNEKLFF
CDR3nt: TGTGCCAGCAGTGAACGACAAGTTAATGAAAAACTGTTTTTT

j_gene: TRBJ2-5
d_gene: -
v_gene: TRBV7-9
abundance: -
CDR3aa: CASRGETQYF
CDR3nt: TGTGCCAGCCGGGGAGAGACCCAGTACTTC

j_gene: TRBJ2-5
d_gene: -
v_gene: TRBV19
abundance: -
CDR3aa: CASSISSSETQYF
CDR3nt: TGTGCCAGTAGTATCTCTAGTTCTGAGACCCAGTACTTC

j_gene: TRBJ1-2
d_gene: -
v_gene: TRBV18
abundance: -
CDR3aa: CASSPSGGSNYGYTF
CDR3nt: TGTGCCAGCTCACCATCTGGGGGCTCTAACTATGGCTACACCTTC

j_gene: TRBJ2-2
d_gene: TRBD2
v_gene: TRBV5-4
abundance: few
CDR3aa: CASSLEPGGGTGELFF
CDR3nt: TGTGCCAGCAGCTTGGAGCCGGGAGGGGGGACCGGGGAGCTGTTTTTT

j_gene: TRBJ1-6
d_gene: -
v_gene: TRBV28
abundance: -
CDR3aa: CASSFGSSSPLHF
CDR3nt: TGTGCCAGCAGTTTCGGGTCAAGTTCACCCCTCCACTTT

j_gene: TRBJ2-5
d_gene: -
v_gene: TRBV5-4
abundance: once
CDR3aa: CASSSQETQYF
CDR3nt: TGTGCCAGCAGCTCGCAAGAGACCCAGTACTTC

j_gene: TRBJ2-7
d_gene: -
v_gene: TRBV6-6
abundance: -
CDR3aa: CASSYDGRGSYEQYF
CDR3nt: TGTGCCAGCAGTTACGACGGGAGAGGGTCCTACGAGCAGTACTTC

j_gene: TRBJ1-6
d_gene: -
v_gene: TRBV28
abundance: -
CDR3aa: CASSLDIEISPLHF
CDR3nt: TGTGCCAGCAGCTTGGACATAGAAATATCACCCCTCCACTTT

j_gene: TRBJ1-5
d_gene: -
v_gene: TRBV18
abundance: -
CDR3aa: CASSRGRGGVQPQHF
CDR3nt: TGTGCCAGCTCACGAGGTAGAGGAGGAGTACAGCCCCAGCATTTT

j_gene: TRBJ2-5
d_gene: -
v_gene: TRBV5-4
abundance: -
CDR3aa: CASSFNRVGGETQYF
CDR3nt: TGTGCCAGCAGCTTTAACAGGGTCGGTGGAGAGACCCAGTACTTC

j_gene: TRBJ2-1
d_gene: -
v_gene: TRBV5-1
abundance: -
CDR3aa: CASSFQGATYNEQFF
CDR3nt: TGCGCCAGCAGCTTCCAGGGTGCCACCTACAATGAGCAGTTCTTC

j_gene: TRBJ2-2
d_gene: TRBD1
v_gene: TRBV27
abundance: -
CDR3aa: CASSIRTGVTGELFF
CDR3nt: TGTGCCAGCAGTATTCGGACAGGGGTAACCGGGGAGCTGTTTTTT

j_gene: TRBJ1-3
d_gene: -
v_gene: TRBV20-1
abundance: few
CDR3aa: CSARQGNTIYF
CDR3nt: TGCAGTGCTAGACAGGGAAACACCATATATTTT

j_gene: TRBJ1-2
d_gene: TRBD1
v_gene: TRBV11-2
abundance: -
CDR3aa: CASSSIGTARNRWGYTF
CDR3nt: TGTGCCAGCAGCTCGATCGGGACAGCGAGGAATAGGTGGGGCTACACCTTC

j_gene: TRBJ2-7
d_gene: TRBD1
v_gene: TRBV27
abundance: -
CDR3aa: CASSYRQGKPYEQYF
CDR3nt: TGTGCCAGCAGTTACAGACAGGGTAAACCCTACGAGCAGTACTTC

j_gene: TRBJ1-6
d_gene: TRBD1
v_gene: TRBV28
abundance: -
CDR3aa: CASRIIQGGSPLHF
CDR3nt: TGTGCCAGCAGGATCATCCAGGGGGGTTCACCCCTCCACTTT

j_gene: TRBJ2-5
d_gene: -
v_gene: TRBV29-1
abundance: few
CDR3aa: CSFTDDPQETQYF
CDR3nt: TGCAGCTTCACAGACGACCCGCAAGAGACCCAGTACTTC

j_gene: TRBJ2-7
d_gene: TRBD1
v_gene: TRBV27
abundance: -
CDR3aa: CASRPGQGTGEQYF
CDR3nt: TGTGCCAGCAGGCCGGGACAGGGGACAGGCGAGCAGTACTTC

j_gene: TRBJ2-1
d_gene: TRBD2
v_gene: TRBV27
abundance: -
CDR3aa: CASSRRTGTRAYNEQFF
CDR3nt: TGTGCCAGCAGTAGGAGAACCGGGACTAGGGCCTACAATGAGCAGTTCTTC

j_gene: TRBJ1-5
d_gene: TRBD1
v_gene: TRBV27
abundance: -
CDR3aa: CASSSGQGGGSNQPQHF
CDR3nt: TGTGCCAGCAGTTCGGGACAGGGGGGCGGAAGCAATCAGCCCCAGCATTTT

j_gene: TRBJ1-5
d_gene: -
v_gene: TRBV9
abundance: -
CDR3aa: CASSVGGGGNQPQHF
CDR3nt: TGTGCCAGCAGCGTAGGGGGGGGCGGGAATCAGCCCCAGCATTTT

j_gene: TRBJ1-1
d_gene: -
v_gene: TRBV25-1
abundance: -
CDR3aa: CASSALGQGTEAFF
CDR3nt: TGTGCCAGCAGTGCCCTCGGACAAGGCACTGAAGCTTTCTTT

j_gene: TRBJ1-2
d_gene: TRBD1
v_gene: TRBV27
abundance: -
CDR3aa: CASSFTRDRVTGYTF
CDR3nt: TGTGCCAGCAGCTTTACCCGGGACAGGGTAACCGGCTACACCTTC

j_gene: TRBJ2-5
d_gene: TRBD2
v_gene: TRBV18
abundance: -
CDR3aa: CASSSSGGVRETQYF
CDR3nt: TGTGCCAGCTCATCTAGCGGGGGGGTCCGGGAGACCCAGTACTTC

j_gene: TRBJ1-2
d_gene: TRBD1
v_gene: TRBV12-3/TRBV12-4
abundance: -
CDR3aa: CASRPFDRVQTF
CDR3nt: TGTGCCAGCAGACCCTTCGACAGGGTTCAGACCTTC

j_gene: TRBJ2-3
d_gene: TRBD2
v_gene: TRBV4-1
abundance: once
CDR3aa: CASSQRLTSGSSDTQYF
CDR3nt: TGCGCCAGCAGCCAACGCCTGACTAGCGGGAGCTCAGATACGCAGTATTTT

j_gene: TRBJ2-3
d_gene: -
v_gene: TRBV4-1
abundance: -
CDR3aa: CASSHLPLGADTQYF
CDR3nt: TGCGCCAGCAGCCACTTGCCCTTGGGGGCCGATACGCAGTATTTT

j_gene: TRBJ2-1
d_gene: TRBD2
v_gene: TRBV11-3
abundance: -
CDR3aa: CASSLEAGDDYNEQFF
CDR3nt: TGTGCCAGCAGCTTAGAGGCGGGGGACGACTACAATGAGCAGTTCTTC

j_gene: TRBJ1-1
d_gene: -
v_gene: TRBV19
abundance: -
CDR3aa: CASSTVREAEAFF
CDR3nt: TGTGCCAGTAGCACCGTAAGGGAGGCTGAAGCTTTCTTT

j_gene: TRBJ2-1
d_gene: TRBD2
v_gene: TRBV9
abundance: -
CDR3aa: CASSVTSALLGYNEQFF
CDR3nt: TGTGCCAGCAGCGTTACTAGCGCCCTCCTGGGGTACAATGAGCAGTTCTTC

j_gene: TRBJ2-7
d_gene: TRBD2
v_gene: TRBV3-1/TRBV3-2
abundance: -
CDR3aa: CASSQAGGGIYEQYF
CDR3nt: TGTGCCAGCAGCCAAGCCGGCGGGGGGATTTACGAGCAGTACTTC

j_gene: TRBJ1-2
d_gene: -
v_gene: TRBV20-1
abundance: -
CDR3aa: CSALGTPSRIF
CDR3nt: TGCAGTGCCCTCGGGACACCTTCTCGGATCTTC

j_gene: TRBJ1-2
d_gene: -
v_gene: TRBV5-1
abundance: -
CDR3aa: CASSLDRQLYGGYTF
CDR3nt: TGCGCCAGCAGCCTGGACCGTCAACTCTATGGTGGCTACACCTTC

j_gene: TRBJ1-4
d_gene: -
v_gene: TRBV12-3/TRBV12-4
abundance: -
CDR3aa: CASTRNEKLFF
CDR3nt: TGTGCCAGCACCCGTAATGAAAAACTGTTTTTT

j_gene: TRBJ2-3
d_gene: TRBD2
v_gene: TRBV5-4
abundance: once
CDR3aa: CASSRGTSGGRDTQYF
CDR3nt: TGTGCCAGCAGCCGAGGGACTAGCGGGGGGAGGGATACGCAGTATTTT

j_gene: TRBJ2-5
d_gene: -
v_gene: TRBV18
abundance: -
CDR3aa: CASSRTSSGETQYF
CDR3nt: TGTGCCAGCTCACGTACTAGCTCGGGGGAGACCCAGTACTTC

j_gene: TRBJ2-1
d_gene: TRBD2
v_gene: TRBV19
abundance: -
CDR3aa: CATQGIPSGVISYNEQFF
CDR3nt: TGTGCCACCCAGGGCATTCCTAGCGGGGTTATCTCCTACAATGAGCAGTTCTTC

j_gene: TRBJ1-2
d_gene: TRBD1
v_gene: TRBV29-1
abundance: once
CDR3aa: CSVGDRELLYGYTF
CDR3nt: TGCAGCGTAGGGGACAGGGAACTTCTCTATGGCTACACCTTC

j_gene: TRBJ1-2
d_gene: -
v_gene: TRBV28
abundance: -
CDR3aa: CASSFSTTGDYYGYTF
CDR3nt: TGTGCCAGCAGTTTCTCCACCACGGGGGATTACTATGGCTACACCTTC

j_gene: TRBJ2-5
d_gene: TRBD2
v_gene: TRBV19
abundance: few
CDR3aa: CASSSRTSGETQYF
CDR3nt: TGTGCCAGTAGTTCACGGACTAGCGGGGAGACCCAGTACTTC

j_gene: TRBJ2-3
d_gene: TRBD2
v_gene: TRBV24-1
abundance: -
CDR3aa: CATSESTSRRDTQYF
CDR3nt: TGTGCCACCAGTGAGTCGACTAGCCGTCGTGATACGCAGTATTTT

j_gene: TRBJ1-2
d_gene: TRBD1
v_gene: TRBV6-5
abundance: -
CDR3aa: CASSYENPGQDYGYTF
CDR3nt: TGTGCCAGCAGTTACGAGAATCCGGGACAGGACTATGGCTACACCTTC

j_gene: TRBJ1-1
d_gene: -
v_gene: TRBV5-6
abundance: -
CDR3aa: CASSLPAGRTEAFF
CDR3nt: TGTGCCAGCAGCCTCCCCGCAGGGCGGACTGAAGCTTTCTTT